The clone carrying this T cell receptor (beta chain) has just a few counts. The data were taken from a study of shared T cell receptors in the human thymus. Losses at the gene ends were 6 bases for V and 1 base for J; bases not matched to a gene: 4. Germline assignment: CDR1 MDHEN and CDR2 SYDVKM. This CDR3 is 14 amino acids long. The table came from immunoSEQ multiplex PCR; TCRdb's copy has only in-frame clones and leaves some out. Of hundreds of thousands of clones listed, 80% to 90% were seen once; the top ten hold roughly 0.01%. This sample was also put to use in a study of human thymus T cells. That work states: Corrective cardiac operations yielded the resected thymus tissue.

This receptor was taken from a girl under two years old with a congenital heart defect. The material sequenced was thymocytes. The chain joins TRBV28 to TRBJ2-7; 9 bases map to TRBD1. The CDR3 DNA follows: TGTGCCAGCAGCGGGACAGGGTCATCCTACGAGCAGTACTTC. This sequence encodes CASSGTGSSYEQYF. The full variable domain, in which reference TRBV28 and TRBJ2-7 provide the parts outside the CDR3, is DVKVTQSSRYLVKRTGEKVFLECVQDMDHENMFWYRQDPGLGLRLIYFSYDVKMKEKGDIPEGYSVSREKKERFSLILESASTNQTSMYLCASSGTGSSYEQYFGPGTRLTVT.